This TCR beta chain was sequenced during a study of somatic mutations in cytotoxic T cells in rheumatoid arthritis. The protocol was immunoSEQ multiplex PCR, while the TCRdb copy is restricted to in-frame clones and leaves out a portion. This table has about 30,000 clones, more than 75% appearing once. Study findings and constraints: Rising age went with increasing CD8+ clonality in rheumatoid arthritis patients; healthy controls showed no such increase.

This clone was detected only a few times. The antigen is not known. This receptor was taken from an adult with rheumatoid arthritis. Sequencing was done on a sample of CD8+ T cells sorted from blood.

In nucleotides, the CDR3 is TGTGCCAGTCGGGCAGGGGAGTCAACTAATGAAAAACTGTTTTTT. Its translation is CASRAGESTNEKLFF. The chain is built from TRBV6-5 and TRBJ1-4; D might be TRBD1 (6 bases). Germline V gene data show CDR1 as MNHEY and CDR2 as SVGAGI. Trimming removed 9 bases at V and 0 bases at J, with 14 bases between. CDR3 size: 15 residues.